These 30 T cell receptor beta chains were sequenced from one sample in a study of cytomegalovirus exposure and HLA in healthy donors. A multiplex PCR was run with 60 Vbeta primers and 13 Jbeta primers. Data came from immunoSEQ multiplex PCR; TCRdb stores just in-frame clones and leaves some out. Of about 160,000 clones detected, approximately 72% appear once; the ten largest clones hold about 2%. Sample: PBMCs. These receptors came from a female donor in good health and CMV-seronegative.

This chain uses TRBV19 with TRBJ1-1, with 9 bases aligning to TRBD1. Trimming at V came to 7 bases and at J to 0 bases, leaving 9 bases not matched to a gene. The germline V gene has CDR1 LNHDA and CDR2 SQIVND (reference sequence). This CDR3 spans 16 amino acids. CDR3 in amino acids: CASKNRDRDMNTEAFF. Written as DNA, the CDR3 is TGTGCCAGTAAGAACCGGGACAGGGATATGAACACTGAAGCTTTCTTT. The whole variable domain, remainder taken from reference TRBV19 and TRBJ1-1, is DGGITQSPKYLFRKEGQNVTLSCEQNLNHDAMYWYRQDPGQGLRLIYYSQIVNDFQKGDIAEGYSVSREKKESFPLTVTSAQKNPTAFYLCASKNRDRDMNTEAFFGQGTRLTVV.

The CDR3 reads CAWNSGEGNIQYF. The CDR3 DNA is TGTGCCTGGAATTCAGGGGAGGGAAACATTCAGTACTTC. The rearrangement links TRBV30 to TRBJ2-4; a weak D match, TRBD2 (7 bases). The CDR3 runs to 13 residues. Per germline, CDR1 GTSNPN and CDR2 SVGIG (reference sequence). Trimming took off 4 bases at V and 6 bases at J, with 13 bases between the two ends.

The gene calls are TRBV10-3 and TRBJ1-4; TRBD1 is a possible D gene (6 bases). CDR3 length: 16 residues. V lost 0 bases to trimming and J lost 3 bases, with 11 bases between them. CDR1 ENHRY and CDR2 SYGVKD come from the germline V gene. CDR3: CAISESRGISNEKLFF. CDR3 coding DNA: TGTGCCATCAGTGAGTCGAGGGGGATTTCTAATGAAAAACTGTTTTTT.

This clone came up a few times. V usage is TRBV7-3 and J usage is TRBJ2-3; the D gene is possibly TRBD2 (5 bases). V gave up 2 bases and J gave up 2 bases, with 11 bases separating them. The CDR3 is made up of 15 amino acids. Germline CDR1 is SGHTA and CDR2 is FQGTGA. The CDR3 is CASSLGLALTDTQYF. The CDR3 bases are TGTGCCAGCAGCTTAGGACTTGCACTCACAGATACGCAGTATTTT.

This clone was recorded a few times. The chain is built from TRBV6-1 and TRBJ2-4; a possible D gene is TRBD2 (5 bases). Germline V lookup: CDR1 MNHNS, CDR2 SASEGT. The CDR3 is made up of 15 amino acids. V was cut by 4 bases and J by 1 base, with 11 bases left in between. CDR3 sequence reads: CASSGRGWAKNIQYF. Written as DNA, the CDR3 is TGTGCCAGCAGTGGACGGGGATGGGCCAAAAACATTCAGTACTTC.

The sample holds a few counts of this clone. CDR3 protein: CASSDTGTNEQFF. Here the CDR3 DNA reads TGTGCCAGCAGTGATACCGGTACGAATGAGCAGTTCTTC. This rearrangement joins TRBV6-4 to TRBJ2-1; D remains unclear. The CDR3 sequence is 13 residues long. V gave up 3 bases and J gave up 7 bases, with 10 bases separating them. Germline-derived CDR1 and CDR2 are MRHNA and SNTAGT.

The CDR3 sequence is CASSLAGTDTQYF. The CDR3 DNA sequence: TGCGCCAGCAGCTTGGCCGGGACAGATACGCAGTATTTT. V is TRBV5-1 and J is TRBJ2-3; D unresolved. V was cut by 0 bases and J by 3 bases, with 5 bases left in between. Germline values: CDR1 SGHRS, CDR2 YFSETQ. The CDR3 spans 13 residues.

A note on this clone: Other DNA sequences from this sample encode an identical CDR3 as well. The chain combines TRBV6-5 with TRBJ1-2, with TRBD1 as a possible D gene (6 bases). Germline CDR1 and CDR2: MNHEY and SVGAGI. The CDR3 runs to 13 residues. Trimming took off 6 bases at V and 2 bases at J, with 10 bases between the two ends. The CDR3 region has the DNA TGTGCCAGCAGCCTCGGACAGAACTATGGCTACACCTTC. Its translation: CASSLGQNYGYTF.

This chain connects TRBV27 to TRBJ1-6; TRBD1 agrees at 7 bases. The V gene end was trimmed by 6 bases and the J gene end by 10 bases; junction bases not matched to a gene: 6. The V gene's germline CDR1 is MNHEY and CDR2 SMNVEV (reference sequence). The CDR3 loop spans 13 amino acids. This chain's CDR3 is CASRPTGVSPLHF. The CDR3 DNA is TGTGCCAGCAGACCAACAGGGGTCTCACCCCTCCACTTT.

This clone was found a few times. This chain joins TRBV14 and TRBJ2-1; tentative D call: TRBD2 (6 bases). Germline CDR1 reads SGHDN; CDR2 reads FVKESK. V was shortened by 1 base and J by 5 bases, with 24 bases between the two germline ends. This CDR3 region has 19 residues. Written as DNA, the CDR3 is TGTGCCAGCAGCCAAGGGAGTGGAGGGGCTCTTGCGAGGCACAATGAGCAGTTCTTC. It codes for CASSQGSGGALARHNEQFF.

The V call is TRBV5-1, the J call TRBJ2-3; 11 bases are shared with TRBD1. Per the germline V gene, CDR1 is SGHRS and CDR2 is YFSETQ. Trimming removed 4 bases from V and 4 bases from J; junction bases left unmatched: 2. CDR3 length equals 14 residues. CDR3 in DNA: TGCGCCAGCAGCGGACAGGGGGCAGCAGATACGCAGTATTTT. Its protein product is CASSGQGAADTQYF.

The chain combines TRBV25-1 with TRBJ2-7; 7 nucleotides align to TRBD2. The CDR3 spans 15 residues. The V segment lost 1 base and the J segment 5 bases; nucleotides outside the gene matches: 8. The germline V gene has CDR1 MGHDK and CDR2 SYGVNS. The CDR3: CASSEWGGSIDEQYF. The CDR3 DNA reads as TGTGCCAGCAGTGAATGGGGCGGGAGTATCGACGAGCAGTACTTC.

This clone occurred once. This chain joins TRBV12-1 and TRBJ2-4; the table gives TRBD1 as D, unverified against the DNA. TRBV12-1 is shown as a pseudogene. The CDR3 has 18 amino acids. The CDR3 reads CASSHTGQGALAKNIQYF. The CDR3 DNA sequence: TGTGCCAGCAGCCATACGGGACAGGGGGCTTTGGCCAAAAACATTCAGTACTTC.

The V call is TRBV7-9, the J call TRBJ1-5; 9 bases match TRBD1. Germline V gene data show CDR1 as SEHNR and CDR2 as FQNEAQ (reference sequence). The CDR3 is made up of 15 amino acids. The V and J ends lost 5 bases and 3 bases, in that order; junction bases with no gene match: 5. CDR3 protein: CASSPGQGFNQPQHF. In nucleotides, the CDR3 is TGTGCCAGCAGCCCGGGACAGGGTTTCAATCAGCCCCAGCATTTT.

This clone was recorded once. This chain links TRBV5-1 with TRBJ1-2; no clear D. Per the germline V gene, CDR1 is SGHRS and CDR2 is YFSETQ. CDR3 size: 14 residues. Trimming pared 0 bases from V and 4 bases from J, leaving 10 bases between. CDR3 nucleotides: TGCGCCAGCAGCTTGGCTCACAACAGCTATGGCTACACCTTC. Translated: CASSLAHNSYGYTF.

The chain is built from TRBV5-6 and TRBJ1-5; no firm D call. The germline gives CDR1 SGHDT, CDR2 YYEEEE. The CDR3 contains 14 residues. Between the trimmed V and J ends, which lost 2 bases and 3 bases, there was a span of 9 bases. CDR3 bases: TGTGCCAGCAGCTTTTCAGGCCTCAATCAGCCCCAGCATTTT. Protein product: CASSFSGLNQPQHF. The full variable domain, completed using reference TRBV5-6 and TRBJ1-5, is DAGVTQSPTHLIKTRGQQVTLRCSPKSGHDTVSWYQQALGQGPQFIFQYYEEEERQRGNFPDRFSGHQFPNYSSELNVNALLLGDSALYLCASSFSGLNQPQHFGDGTRLSIL.

This clone was seen a few times. This chain links TRBV5-4 with TRBJ1-1; 7 nucleotides agree with TRBD1. Trimming at V came to 4 bases and at J to 1 base, leaving 4 bases not matched to a gene. Germline V gene data show CDR1 as SGHNT and CDR2 as YYREEE (reference sequence). CDR3 length equals 14 residues. The CDR3 reads CASSLWTGNTEAFF. The CDR3 DNA reads as TGTGCCAGCAGCCTTTGGACAGGGAACACTGAAGCTTTCTTT.

This chain links TRBV6-1 with TRBJ2-5; 11 bases align to TRBD2. The CDR3 is 15 amino acids. Germline V lookup: CDR1 MNHNS, CDR2 SASEGT. V lost 4 bases to trimming and J lost 1 base; unmatched junction nucleotides: 2. The CDR3 DNA reads as TGTGCCAGCAGTGGACTAGCGGGACGCCAAGAGACCCAGTACTTC. Translating it yields CASSGLAGRQETQYF.

The J gene is TRBJ1-6, the V gene TRBV19; D may be TRBD1 (6 bases). CDR3 size: 14 residues. V lost 4 bases to trimming and J lost 9 bases, with 13 bases between them. CDR1 is LNHDA, CDR2 SQIVND, per germline (reference sequence). CDR3 loop: CASSKRTDGSPLHF. CDR3 DNA: TGTGCCAGTAGTAAAAGGACAGACGGTTCACCCCTCCACTTT.

This clone was detected many times. The chain couples TRBV19 to TRBJ1-2; no clear D gene. Germline CDR1 is LNHDA and CDR2 is SQIVND (reference sequence). V was clipped by 1 base and J by 4 bases, with 10 bases between them. The CDR3 runs 14 residues. The CDR3 sequence: CASSIGGGLYGYTF. The CDR3 coding sequence is TGTGCCAGTAGTATAGGCGGCGGCCTCTATGGCTACACCTTC. Supplemented by reference TRBV19 and TRBJ1-2, the full variable domain reads DGGITQSPKYLFRKEGQNVTLSCEQNLNHDAMYWYRQDPGQGLRLIYYSQIVNDFQKGDIAEGYSVSREKKESFPLTVTSAQKNPTAFYLCASSIGGGLYGYTFGSGTRLTVV.

The chain has TRBV11-3 and TRBJ2-1; 8 bases are shared with TRBD1. Germline values: CDR1 SGHNT, CDR2 YENEEA. With V trimmed by 2 bases and J by 5 bases, 2 bases remained unmatched. There are 14 residues in the CDR3. CDR3: CASSLPRGHNEQFF. The CDR3 nucleotides read TGTGCCAGCAGCTTACCCAGGGGGCACAATGAGCAGTTCTTC.

CDR3 sequence: CASSFTGGATNYGYTF. CDR3 sequence (DNA): TGTGCCAGCAGTTTCACAGGGGGGGCCACTAACTATGGCTACACCTTC. The gene calls are TRBV6-5 and TRBJ1-2, with 8 bases lining up with TRBD1. The CDR3 covers 16 residues. Germline values: CDR1 MNHEY, CDR2 SVGAGI. V dropped 4 bases and J dropped 0; count of bases not matched to a gene: 7.

CDR3 sequence: CASSLGITNYGYTF. The CDR3 DNA sequence: TGTGCCAGCAGTCTCGGGATAACTAACTATGGCTACACCTTC. V gene TRBV27 combines with J gene TRBJ1-2, with D unresolved. The CDR3 totals 14 residues. V was pared by 5 bases and J by 0 bases, with 10 bases between. The germline V gene encodes CDR1 MNHEY and CDR2 SMNVEV (reference sequence).

V is TRBV6-1 and J is TRBJ2-5; 8 bases line up with TRBD2. V gave up 2 bases and J gave up 2 bases; unmatched junction bases: 4. The germline gives CDR1 MNHNS, CDR2 SASEGT. CDR3 length equals 15 residues. The CDR3 loop is CASSELAGTQETQYF. For the CDR3, the DNA is TGTGCCAGCAGTGAACTAGCGGGTACTCAAGAGACCCAGTACTTC.

The chain combines TRBV19 with TRBJ2-1; 11 nucleotides align to TRBD2. The CDR3 sequence is 14 residues long. From germline, CDR1 is LNHDA and CDR2 SQIVND (reference sequence). The J segment lost 6 bases and the V segment lost 6 bases, leaving 4 bases of the junction unmatched. The CDR3 coding sequence is TGTGCCAGTAGAACTAGCGGGAGTGCCAATGAGCAGTTCTTC. This encodes CASRTSGSANEQFF. The whole variable domain, remainder taken from reference TRBV19 and TRBJ2-1, is DGGITQSPKYLFRKEGQNVTLSCEQNLNHDAMYWYRQDPGQGLRLIYYSQIVNDFQKGDIAEGYSVSREKKESFPLTVTSAQKNPTAFYLCASRTSGSANEQFFGPGTRLTVL.

About this clone: At one of its ends the junction is not consistent with the germline gene, which may arise from a read error. This chain's CDR3 is CAWKRPGQGNTRELFF. The CDR3 DNA sequence: TGTGCCTGGAAACGCCCGGGACAGGGGAACACCAGGGAGCTGTTTTTT. The chain couples TRBV30 to TRBJ2-2, with 10 nucleotides matching TRBD1. This CDR3 has 16 residues. The germline V gene encodes CDR1 GTSNPN and CDR2 SVGIG (reference sequence).

The chain couples TRBV6-1 to TRBJ1-1; 7 nucleotides match TRBD1. The CDR3 has 14 residues. With V trimmed by 6 bases and J by 2 bases, 6 bases remained unmatched. Germline V gene sequence: CDR1 MNHNS, CDR2 SASEGT. The CDR3 here is CASRGQWTNTEAFF. The CDR3 coding sequence is TGTGCCAGCAGGGGACAGTGGACTAACACTGAAGCTTTCTTT.

This chain joins TRBV30 and TRBJ2-7; 15 bases fit TRBD2. Trimming cost V 8 bases and J 3 bases; bases outside gene matches: 11. Per the germline V gene, CDR1 is GTSNPN and CDR2 is SVGIG (reference sequence). This CDR3 region has 16 residues. Here the CDR3 reads CAGRGLAGGGHYEQYF. The CDR3 DNA reads TGTGCCGGTAGGGGACTAGCGGGAGGAGGACACTACGAGCAGTACTTC. The full variable domain, rest sourced from reference TRBV30 and TRBJ2-7, is SQTIHQWPATLVQPVGSPLSLECTVEGTSNPNLYWYRQAAGRGLQLLFYSVGIGQISSEVPQNLSASRPQDRQFILSSKKLLLSDSGFYLCAGRGLAGGGHYEQYFGPGTRLTVT.

V usage is TRBV12-5 and J usage is TRBJ2-7, with 8 bases aligning to TRBD1. The junction had 13 bases not matched to a gene; V was cut back by 5 bases and J by 7 bases. The CDR3 covers 15 residues. Germline assignment: CDR1 LGHNT and CDR2 FRNRAP. CDR3 in DNA: TGTGCTAGTGGTGCGGACAGGGCGTATGATGGGGAGCAGTACTTC. Translation: CASGADRAYDGEQYF.

This clone occurred a few times. The chain recombines TRBV14 with TRBJ2-7; D not resolved. Germline values: CDR1 SGHDN, CDR2 FVKESK. Trimming shortened V by 0 bases and J by 6 bases, and 9 bases separated the two germline ends. This CDR3 comprises 13 residues. Here the CDR3 DNA reads TGTGCCAGCAGCCAAGATTTGGTGGCCGAGCAGTACTTC. Amino acids: CASSQDLVAEQYF.